This TCR beta chain was captured by sequencing in a study of CD4 T cells in relation to SARS-CoV-2 and coronaviruses. Looking at the study overall: Median patient age was about 41 years, spanning 21 to 72 years. The HLA restriction of the shared crossreactive spike epitopes was mapped.

This clone was counted a single time. No antigen is known for it. Generated by immunoSEQ multiplex PCR, the TCRdb table keeps only in-frame clones and is missing some. The table includes 41,000 or so clones, 82% detected once. The clonotype was recovered from an adult with COVID-19. What was sequenced was naive CD4+ T cells from PBMCs, cultured in vitro. Sample subset: naive CD4+ T cells isolated by negative enrichment.

CDR3 sequence (DNA): TGCGCCAGCAGCTTGGGGACCGAATCGGGCACTGAAGCTTTCTTT. Translating gives CASSLGTESGTEAFF. The chain has TRBV5-1 and TRBJ1-1, with unresolved D. The CDR3 runs 15 residues. The V gene lost 0 bases and the J gene lost 4 bases, with 13 bases spanning the gap. Germline V gene lookup returns CDR1 SGHRS and CDR2 YFSETQ.